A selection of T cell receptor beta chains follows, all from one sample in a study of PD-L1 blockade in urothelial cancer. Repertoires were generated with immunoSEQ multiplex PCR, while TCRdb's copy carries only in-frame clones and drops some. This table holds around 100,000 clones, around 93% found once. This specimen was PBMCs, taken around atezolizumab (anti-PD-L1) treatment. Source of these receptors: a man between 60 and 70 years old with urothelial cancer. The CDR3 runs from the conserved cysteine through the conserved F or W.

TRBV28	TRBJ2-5	CASSLGQGTPGETQYF
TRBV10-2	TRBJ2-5	CASSVRGLLMETQYF
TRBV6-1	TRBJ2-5	CASSESWDRDRETQYF
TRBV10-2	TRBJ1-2	CASSGGGAWGGGYTF
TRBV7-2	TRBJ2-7	CASSSTTTYEQYF
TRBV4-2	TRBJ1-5	CASSQGGDHQPQHF
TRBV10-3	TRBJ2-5	CAISALAGLSETQYF
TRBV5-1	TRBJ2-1	CASSSGQGAPNEQFF
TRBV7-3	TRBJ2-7	CASSPGDPSLYEQYF
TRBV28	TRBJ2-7	CASSLEQKLAVTWEYEQYF
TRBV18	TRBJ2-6	CASSPTWRGGANVLTF
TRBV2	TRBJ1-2	CASSRGLGVGYTF
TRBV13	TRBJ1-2	CASSTRTGPHTF
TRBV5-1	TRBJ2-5	CASSLAGSSGQETQYF
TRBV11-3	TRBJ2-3	CASSRGLADTDTQYF
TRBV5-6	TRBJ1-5	CASSSGLWVNQPQHF
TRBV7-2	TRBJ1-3	CASSPQGASGNTIYF
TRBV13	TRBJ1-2	CASSLGGLSWSYGYTF
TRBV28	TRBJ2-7	CASRTSGYEQYF
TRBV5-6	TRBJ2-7	CASSFRGGFNTYEQYF
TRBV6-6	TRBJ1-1	CASSVTGDEAFF
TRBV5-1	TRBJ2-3	CASSKGQGSDTQYF
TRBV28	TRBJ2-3	CASSYYRASTDTQYF
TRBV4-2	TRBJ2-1	CASSQDFGGLAGGSRGNEQFF
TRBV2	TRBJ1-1	CASSGQPNTEAFF
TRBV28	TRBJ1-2	CASRPGQKDGYTF
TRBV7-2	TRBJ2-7	CASRSPSLAGREQYF
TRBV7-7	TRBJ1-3	CASSLAYSGNTIYF